These 24 T cell receptor beta chains originate from one sample sequenced in a study of blood T cells in healthy people across ages. Combining a sample-barcoded 5' primer with a J-beta primer mix, a second PCR ran for 7 to 11 cycles. Each CDR3 protein is one row after TCRdb ran MiXCR on the 5' RACE reads. The repertoire holds roughly 800,000 distinct CDR3 sequences, with over 45% as singletons. The specimen sequenced was blood. The source of these receptors is a man between 25 and 39 years old in good health.

This chain connects TRBV11-2 to TRBJ1-6; 7 nucleotides agree with TRBD1. Trimming cost V 2 bases and J 7 bases; bases outside gene matches: 2. This CDR3 region has 14 residues. Germline V gene lookup returns CDR1 SGHAT and CDR2 FQNNGV. The CDR3 DNA sequence: TGTGCCAGCAGCTTACAACAGGGGAATTCACCCCTCCACTTT. It specifies CASSLQQGNSPLHF.

The J gene is TRBJ1-6, the V gene TRBV3-1; D gene uncertain. V was shortened by 2 bases and J by 9 bases, with 11 bases between the two germline ends. The CDR3 is 14 amino acids. Germline V gene lookup returns CDR1 LGHDT and CDR2 YNNKEL (reference sequence). CDR3 nucleotide sequence: TGTGCCAGCAGCCAATTTAGCGAGGCTTCACCCCTCCACTTT. Residues: CASSQFSEASPLHF.

J is TRBJ2-1 and V is TRBV12-3 or TRBV12-4; tentatively, D is TRBD1 (6 bases). This CDR3 comprises 13 residues. Between the trimmed V and J ends, which lost 10 bases and 12 bases, there was a span of 22 bases. The CDR3 protein is CATERGHPKGQFF. The CDR3 coding sequence is TGTGCCACCGAGAGGGGACACCCGAAAGGGCAGTTCTTC.

The chain carries TRBV20-1 and TRBJ2-1; D is possibly TRBD2 (6 bases). V was pared by 3 bases and J by 1 base, with 13 bases between. Germline V CDR1 and CDR2: DFQATT, SNEGSKA (reference sequence). The CDR3 is 15 amino acids. Written as DNA, the CDR3 is TGCAGTGCTAGGGGGGGAGCCCAATCCTACAATGAGCAGTTCTTC. Translating gives CSARGGAQSYNEQFF.

This clonotype came up a few times. This sequence joins TRBV7-2 and TRBJ2-7, with TRBD2 matching 15 bases. The length of the CDR3 is 15 residues. Looked up from germline, CDR1 is SGHTA and CDR2 is FQGNSA. V lost 4 bases to trimming and J lost 6 bases; unmatched junction nucleotides: 4. Written as DNA, the CDR3 is TGTGCCAGCAGCTCCTGGACTAGCGGGAGGGCCGAGCAGTACTTC. Translated, it gives CASSSWTSGRAEQYF.

The chain links TRBV5-1 to TRBJ2-5, with TRBD2 matching over 7 bases. This CDR3 is built from 14 residues. V lost 4 bases to trimming and J lost 11 bases; unmatched junction nucleotides: 14. From germline, CDR1 is SGHRS and CDR2 YFSETQ. CDR3: CASSPGTTYNKQYF. As DNA, the CDR3 is TGCGCCAGCAGCCCCGGGACTACGTATAATAAGCAGTACTTC.

This rearrangement joins TRBV7-9 to TRBJ1-4, with 9 bases lining up with TRBD1. The V segment lost 5 bases and the J segment 6 bases; nucleotides outside the gene matches: 16. This CDR3 spans 18 amino acids. In germline, CDR1 is SEHNR, CDR2 FQNEAQ (reference sequence). CDR3 sequence reads: CASSPIMHTGGGDEKLFF. CDR3 sequence (DNA): TGTGCCAGCAGCCCGATTATGCACACAGGGGGCGGAGATGAAAAACTGTTTTTT. Full variable domain (outside the CDR3, taken from reference TRBV7-9 and TRBJ1-4): DTGVSQNPRHKITKRGQNVTFRCDPISEHNRLYWYRQTLGQGPEFLTYFQNEAQLEKSRLLSDRFSAERPKGSFSTLEIQRTEQGDSAMYLCASSPIMHTGGGDEKLFFGSGTQLSVL.

V and J are TRBV4-2 and TRBJ2-1, with D possibly matching TRBD2 (7 bases). Germline values: CDR1 LGHNA, CDR2 YNFKEQ. Deletions cut 1 base from V and 10 bases from J, with 17 bases between. This CDR3 is built from 15 residues. This CDR3 is CASSQVSRGGYEQFF. CDR3 coding DNA: TGTGCCAGCAGCCAAGTTTCTCGCGGGGGCTACGAGCAGTTCTTC.

V and J are TRBV2 and TRBJ1-1; D is unclear. The CDR3 consists of 13 residues. V was pared by 4 bases and J by 0 bases, with 6 bases between. In germline, CDR1 is SNHLY, CDR2 FYNNEI. The CDR3 coding sequence is TGTGCCAGCAGTGGAGTAATGAACACTGAAGCTTTCTTT. It codes for CASSGVMNTEAFF.

The J gene is TRBJ2-5, the V gene TRBV3-1; 7 positions match TRBD2. The CDR3 is made up of 15 amino acids. CDR1 is LGHDT and CDR2 is YNNKEL in the germline V gene (reference sequence). J was trimmed by 5 bases and V by 3 bases; bases with no gene match: 9. CDR3 coding DNA: TGTGCCAGCAGCCAGTCAAGCGGGAATTGGGAGACCCAGTACTTC. This sequence encodes CASSQSSGNWETQYF.

The CDR3 coding sequence is TGTGCCAGCTCACCACCAAGGGACTTTTCCAATGAGCAGTTCTTC. Amino acid sequence: CASSPPRDFSNEQFF. The genes are TRBV18 and TRBJ2-1; TRBD2 is a possible D gene (6 bases). CDR1 and CDR2 (germline): KGHSH, LQKENI. V lost 0 bases and J lost 6, with 12 bases in between. The length of the CDR3 is 15 residues. The complete variable domain, with remaining parts taken from reference TRBV18 and TRBJ2-1, reads NAGVMQNPRHLVRRRGQEARLRCSPMKGHSHVYWYRQLPEEGLKFMVYLQKENIIDESGMPKERFSAEFPKEGPSILRIQQVVRGDSAAYFCASSPPRDFSNEQFFGPGTRLTVL.

The CDR3, as DNA: TGTGCCAGCAGCCAAGACATCCGGGACAGTTTCTATGGCTACACCTTC. Amino acids: CASSQDIRDSFYGYTF. The V and J genes are TRBV4-2 and TRBJ1-2, with TRBD1 matching 7 bases. V was clipped by 0 bases and J by 4 bases; unmatched bases: 8. The germline V gene encodes CDR1 LGHNA and CDR2 YNFKEQ. The CDR3 spans 16 residues.

V and J are TRBV28 and TRBJ2-7; D may be TRBD1 (6 bases). Trimming removed 6 bases from V and 0 bases from J, with 15 bases in between. This CDR3 has 15 amino acids. Per germline, CDR1 MDHEN and CDR2 SYDVKM. The CDR3 loop is CASRVTGLGSYEQYF. The CDR3 DNA follows: TGTGCCAGCAGGGTAACAGGGCTCGGCTCCTACGAGCAGTACTTC.

This clonotype was seen a handful of times. The chain carries TRBV6-5 and TRBJ2-3; D gene ambiguous. The CDR3 runs to 14 residues. The germline V and J ends were trimmed by 2 bases and 3 bases, with 9 bases remaining between them. The germline CDR1 and CDR2 sequences are MNHEY and SVGAGI. CDR3 loop: CASSYAGFTDTQYF. The CDR3 DNA follows: TGTGCCAGCAGTTACGCCGGTTTTACAGATACGCAGTATTTT.

The chain combines TRBV5-1 with TRBJ1-1; D remains ambiguous. V lost 1 base and J lost 1, with 8 bases in between. Germline V gives CDR1 SGHRS, CDR2 YFSETQ. The CDR3 runs 14 residues. In DNA, the CDR3 is TGCGCCAGCAGCTTGCTGGTAGGGAACACTGAAGCTTTCTTT. It encodes CASSLLVGNTEAFF.

This chain links TRBV7-2 with TRBJ2-3; no definite D call. The V end lost 4 bases, the J end lost 1 base, and 6 bases lay between the germline ends. The germline V gene has CDR1 SGHTA and CDR2 FQGNSA. CDR3 size: 13 residues. CDR3 DNA sequence: TGTGCCAGCAGCTCCCGGCGCACAGATACGCAGTATTTT. It is translated as CASSSRRTDTQYF.

The chain combines TRBV13 with TRBJ1-2, with D perhaps TRBD1 (5 bases). V shed 0 bases and J shed 4 bases, with 9 bases lying between them. Germline V gene data show CDR1 as PRHDT and CDR2 as FYEKMQ (reference sequence). The CDR3 has 14 residues. The CDR3 reads CASSLGRGLYGYTF. The CDR3 bases are TGTGCCAGCAGCTTAGGCCGGGGCCTCTATGGCTACACCTTC.

As to this clonotype: One junction end does not reproduce the germline sequence, and a read error may be involved. J is TRBJ1-4 and V is TRBV6-1; a possible D gene is TRBD1 (6 bases). Per the germline V gene, CDR1 is MNHNS and CDR2 is SASEGT. The CDR3 length is 13 residues. CDR3 in DNA: TGCGCCAGCAGTGAACAGGGCTACGAAAAACTGTTTTTT. This sequence encodes CASSEQGYEKLFF.

The chain carries TRBV28 and TRBJ1-2; D unresolved. The V and J ends lost 3 bases and 11 bases respectively, with 16 bases between them. CDR1 is MDHEN and CDR2 is SYDVKM in the germline V gene. This CDR3 region has 13 residues. CDR3 DNA sequence: TGTGCCAGCAGTTTGCCCTCTAATAAAATATACACCTTC. Translated: CASSLPSNKIYTF.

In nucleotides, the CDR3 is TGCAGCGTTGAGGGGACAGGGGTGAAAGAGGAGACCCAGTACTTC. It translates to CSVEGTGVKEETQYF. The rearrangement links TRBV29-1 to TRBJ2-5, with 10 nucleotides matching TRBD1. Trimming took 3 bases from V and 5 from J; bases not matched to a gene: 9. Germline CDR1 is SQVTM and CDR2 is ANQGSEA. This CDR3 has 15 amino acids.

The sample holds a few counts of this clonotype. V is TRBV15 and J is TRBJ2-1, with a possible D match to TRBD2 (6 bases). Trimming removed 5 bases from V and 1 base from J, with 12 bases in between. Germline values: CDR1 LNHNV, CDR2 YYDKDF (reference sequence). There are 15 residues in the CDR3. The CDR3 loop is CATSPGLASYNEQFF. The CDR3 nucleotides read TGTGCCACCAGCCCGGGACTGGCATCCTACAATGAGCAGTTCTTC.

Details on this clonotype: The junction shows a germline mismatch at one end, possibly a read error. The chain carries TRBV3-1 and TRBJ2-1, with D hard to call. CDR3 length equals 12 residues. In germline, CDR1 is LGHDT, CDR2 YNNKEL (reference sequence). CDR3 loop: CASSFSYDEQFF. Written as DNA, the CDR3 is TGTGCCAGCAGCTTCTCCTACGATGAGCAGTTCTTC.

This clonotype came up a few times. This chain links TRBV7-2 with TRBJ2-7; D might be TRBD2 (7 bases). TRBJ2-5 explains the end of the DNA better; the J call may be wrong. The germline V gene has CDR1 SGHTA and CDR2 FQGNSA. CDR3 length: 15 residues. The CDR3 sequence is CASSLGGGLRETQYF. For the CDR3, the DNA is TGTGCCAGCAGCTTGGGCGGGGGCCTCCGAGAGACCCAGTACTTC.

There are a few counts of this clonotype. The chain has TRBV5-6 and TRBJ2-7; D is undetermined. The CDR3 loop spans 13 amino acids. With 1 base removed from V and 5 bases from J, the gap between germline ends came to 10 bases. The germline V gene encodes CDR1 SGHDT and CDR2 YYEEEE. The CDR3 loop reads CASSLSRWDEQYF. CDR3 in DNA: TGTGCCAGCAGCTTGTCACGGTGGGACGAGCAGTACTTC.